A selection of T cell receptor beta chains follows, all from one sample in a study of cytomegalovirus exposure and HLA in healthy donors. Repertoires were generated with immunoSEQ multiplex PCR, while TCRdb's copy carries only in-frame clones and drops some. This table has 120,000 to 150,000 clones, about 80% appearing once. Sequenced input: PBMCs. The receptors here all came from a male donor in good health and CMV-seronegative. Each CDR3 is given with its conserved first and last residue. A D gene is named only where the DNA matches it firmly. For some rows the clone size is stated as once, few or many, or as a class when expanded; others skip it.

V gene,D gene,J gene,clone size,CDR3 DNA,CDR3 protein
TRBV7-2,TRBD2,TRBJ2-5,NA,TGTGCCAGCAGTATGCGGGGGGGAGAGACCCAGTACTTC,CASSMRGGETQYF
TRBV2,NA,TRBJ1-1,NA,TGTGCCAGCAGTGCTCCAGGAAGGACTGAAGCTTTCTTT,CASSAPGRTEAFF
TRBV7-9,TRBD1,TRBJ2-7,NA,TGTGCCAGCAGCTTTGGACAGGGAACCTACGAGCAGTACTTC,CASSFGQGTYEQYF
TRBV4-2,TRBD1,TRBJ1-1,NA,TGTGCCAGCAGCACTAGACAGGGTGCTGGCACTGAAGCTTTCTTT,CASSTRQGAGTEAFF
TRBV5-1,NA,TRBJ2-7,NA,TGCGCCACCAGCCGTATGGGAGGCTACGAGCAGTACTTC,CATSRMGGYEQYF
TRBV4-3,TRBD1,TRBJ2-2,few,TGCGCCAGCAGCCCGGACAGGGGGAACACCGGGGAGCTGTTTTTT,CASSPDRGNTGELFF
TRBV11-2,NA,TRBJ2-2,NA,TGTGCCAGCAGCTTACGGCGGGGGCCCGGGGAGCTGTTTTTT,CASSLRRGPGELFF
TRBV4-2,NA,TRBJ2-7,NA,TGTGCCAGCAGCCAAGGCCTCGGGGGTGTCTACGAGCAGTACTTC,CASSQGLGGVYEQYF
TRBV29-1,NA,TRBJ1-1,NA,TGCAGCGCTGTGAACACTGAAGCTTTCTTT,CSAVNTEAFF
TRBV15,NA,TRBJ1-5,once,TGTGCCACCAGGGTCAGGGCGAATCAGCCCCAGCATTTT,CATRVRANQPQHF
TRBV9,TRBD2,TRBJ2-5,NA,TGTGCCAGCAGCGTAGGACTAGCGGGGTGGACCCGCCAAGAGACCCAGTACTTC,CASSVGLAGWTRQETQYF
TRBV21-1,NA,TRBJ1-2,NA,TGTGCCAGCAGCAAGCCCAGCGGGTGCGGCTACACCTTC,CASSKPSGCGYTF
TRBV2,NA,TRBJ2-5,NA,TGTGCCAGCAGTGAACAGGGCGGAGGGGAGACCCAGTACTTC,CASSEQGGGETQYF
TRBV28,NA,TRBJ2-5,NA,TGTGCCAGCAGCCTACGGGTCTCCCAAGAGGCCCAGTACTTC,CASSLRVSQEAQYF
TRBV7-9,NA,TRBJ2-7,NA,TGTGCCAGCAGCTCCTCAGGGTCTCCCTACGAGCAGTACTTC,CASSSSGSPYEQYF
TRBV5-1,TRBD1,TRBJ2-2,NA,TGCGCCAGCAGCTTCCTGACAGGGGAATCCGGGGAGCTGTTTTTT,CASSFLTGESGELFF
TRBV6-5,TRBD1,TRBJ2-6,NA,TGTGCCAGCAGTTTAACCACCGGGACAGGGTGGAACGTCCTGACTTTC,CASSLTTGTGWNVLTF
TRBV6-1,NA,TRBJ2-1,NA,TGTGCCCTAATGTCGTACAATGAGCAGTTCTTC,CALMSYNEQFF
TRBV6-6,NA,TRBJ2-1,NA,TGTGCCAGCAGCCGCCGGGGGGCTAACAATGAGCAGTTCTTC,CASSRRGANNEQFF
TRBV12-2,NA,TRBJ2-1,NA,TGTGCAAGTCGCTTAGCCATCTACAATGAGCAGTTCTTC,CASRLAIYNEQFF
TRBV2,TRBD1,TRBJ2-2,NA,TGTGCCAGCAGTCGGACAGGGATGATGGCCGGGGAGCTGTTTTTT,CASSRTGMMAGELFF
TRBV10-2,NA,TRBJ1-5,few,TGCGCCAGCGCAGGACAGTTCAATCAGCCCCAGCATTTT,CASAGQFNQPQHF
TRBV9,TRBD2,TRBJ2-3,NA,TGTGCCACCATCTGGGGGGGGAGCACAGATACGCAGTATTTT,CATIWGGSTDTQYF
TRBV5-1,TRBD1,TRBJ2-7,NA,TGCGCCAGCAGCAACCGGGACAGGGAGGCCTACGAGCAGTACTTC,CASSNRDREAYEQYF
TRBV30,NA,TRBJ2-7,NA,TGTGCCTGGATACCTGGGGGGATCTACGAGCAGTACTTC,CAWIPGGIYEQYF
TRBV29-1,NA,TRBJ2-3,once,TGCAGCGTTCACCGCTCCGATCGGGTCACAGATACGCAGTATTTT,CSVHRSDRVTDTQYF
TRBV9,TRBD1,TRBJ1-2,NA,TGTGCCAGCAGCGGGGGACAGGGGGCGCGGAGGAACTATGGCTACACCTTC,CASSGGQGARRNYGYTF
TRBV6-6,NA,TRBJ2-1,NA,TGTGCCAGCAGGCCTCCCACCCCAATGAGGGAGCAGTTCTTC,CASRPPTPMREQFF
TRBV7-2,NA,TRBJ1-2,NA,TGTGCCAGCAGCTTCTCGCTATACTATGGCTACACCTTC,CASSFSLYYGYTF
TRBV5-1,NA,TRBJ1-1,NA,TGCGCCAGCAGCTTGGAGCTGAGTGGCACTGAAGCTTTCTTT,CASSLELSGTEAFF
TRBV4-3,NA,TRBJ2-3,NA,TGCGCCAGCAGCCAAGAGAGGAGTAGAGGGGATACGCAGTATTTT,CASSQERSRGDTQYF
TRBV11-2,NA,TRBJ2-3,few,TGTGCCAGCCTCAGAGGAGGGTTTAGCACAGATACGCAGTATTTT,CASLRGGFSTDTQYF
TRBV29-1,NA,TRBJ2-7,NA,TGCAGTGTTAAACCGGGGGTTTCATACGAGCAGTACTTC,CSVKPGVSYEQYF
TRBV4-1,NA,TRBJ1-2,NA,TGCGCCAGCAGGGCCTACGACAGGTCGGGAGGCTACACCTTC,CASRAYDRSGGYTF
TRBV7-9,NA,TRBJ1-4,NA,TGTGCCAGCAGCTTAGGGGGAGGAAATGAAAAACTGTTTTTT,CASSLGGGNEKLFF
TRBV6-5,TRBD1,TRBJ1-5,NA,TGTGCCAGCAGCTTACAGGGGTGGGGGCAGCCCCAGCATTTT,CASSLQGWGQPQHF
TRBV7-2,TRBD1,TRBJ1-2,NA,TGTGCCAGCAGCTCCCGACAGGGGAGCCTATATGGCTACACCTTC,CASSSRQGSLYGYTF
TRBV30,NA,TRBJ1-3,NA,TGTGCCTGGAGTGCCGGGACAAGGATTTACTGGTCCTCTGGAAACACCATATATTTT,CAWSAGTRIYWSSGNTIYF
TRBV18,TRBD1,TRBJ2-2,NA,TGTGCCAGCTCCCCGGGACAGATGAACACCGGGGAGCTGTTTTTT,CASSPGQMNTGELFF
TRBV28,TRBD1,TRBJ2-2,NA,TGTGCCAGCAGCCCCACGGGACAGGGGCGCACCGGGGAGCTGTTTTTT,CASSPTGQGRTGELFF
TRBV7-6,TRBD1,TRBJ2-2,NA,TGTGCCAGCAGTTACGGGACAGGCGGAACCGGGGAGCTGTTTTTT,CASSYGTGGTGELFF
TRBV27,NA,TRBJ1-6,NA,TGTGCCAGCAGTTTTTTTGGGCGGGGGGTGAGCTCCTATAATTCACCCCTCCACTTT,CASSFFGRGVSSYNSPLHF
TRBV5-4,NA,TRBJ2-2,NA,TGTGCCGCAGGGACAAAGCTGAACACCGGGGAGCTGTTTTTT,CAAGTKLNTGELFF